Each of the 24 T cell receptor beta chains below was sequenced from the same sample in a study of T-cell memory formation after mild COVID-19. TCRdb re-analysed the 5' RACE reads in MiXCR, keeping a single row per CDR3 protein. The sample shows around 390,000 distinct CDR3 sequences, 15% to 20% of them seen only once. The sample consisted of PBMCs or a T cell subset sorted from them (not recorded which). Receptors originate from a man between 18 and 29 years old who had mild COVID-19 (a few samples of this study predate the infection). Cell type and time point are not known.

The rearrangement links TRBV20-1 to TRBJ2-5; D perhaps matches TRBD2 (5 bases). Germline loops: CDR1 DFQATT, CDR2 SNEGSKA (reference sequence). The CDR3 is 12 residues long. CDR3 sequence (DNA): TGCAGCCACCAGCCCGGGAAAGAGACCCAGTACTTC. Translation: CSHQPGKETQYF.

This clonotype came up a few times. V usage is TRBV5-1 and J usage is TRBJ1-4, with D maybe TRBD1 (6 bases). V dropped 1 base and J dropped 2 bases, with 15 bases sitting between them. In germline, CDR1 is SGHRS, CDR2 YFSETQ. This CDR3 is 17 amino acids long. The chain's CDR3 is CASSLLSGARTNEKLFF. Here the CDR3 DNA reads TGCGCCAGCAGCTTGTTATCGGGGGCGCGCACTAATGAAAAACTGTTTTTT.

This clonotype was seen more than once but under ten times. V usage is TRBV12-3 or TRBV12-4 and J usage is TRBJ2-3; D may be TRBD1 (5 bases). The CDR3 sequence is 13 residues long. The V and J ends lost 5 bases and 4 bases respectively, with 10 bases between them. The CDR3 loop reads CASSVQGSDTQYF. The CDR3 DNA reads as TGTGCCAGCAGTGTCCAGGGTTCAGATACGCAGTATTTT.

Only a few counts were recorded for this clonotype. The chain combines TRBV7-2 with TRBJ1-2, with 7 bases aligning to TRBD1. Trimming took 4 bases from V and 3 from J; bases not matched to a gene: 8. Germline lookup yields CDR1 SGHTA and CDR2 FQGNSA. There are 15 residues in the CDR3. CDR3 bases: TGTGCCAGCAGCTCCGGGACAGTGCTTCACTATGGCTACACCTTC. It specifies CASSSGTVLHYGYTF.

V is TRBV4-3 and J is TRBJ2-2; TRBD2 matches 9 bases. The trim removed 6 bases at V and 3 bases at J, leaving 2 bases unmatched. Germline V CDR1 and CDR2: LGHNA, YSLEER. This CDR3 has 14 residues. The CDR3 here is CASRSGGYTGELFF. The CDR3 region has the DNA TGCGCCAGCAGAAGCGGGGGGTACACCGGGGAGCTGTTTTTT.

This clonotype occurred many times. The rearrangement joins TRBV5-4 to TRBJ2-1; a possible D gene is TRBD1 (6 bases). V lost 1 base and J 4 bases, leaving 9 bases between the germline ends. This CDR3 is 14 amino acids long. Germline V lookup: CDR1 SGHNT, CDR2 YYREEE (reference sequence). The CDR3 loop is CASSLWGPYNEQFF. The CDR3 DNA sequence: TGTGCCAGCAGCTTGTGGGGGCCTTACAATGAGCAGTTCTTC. The whole variable domain, filled in from reference TRBV5-4 and TRBJ2-1, reads ETGVTQSPTHLIKTRGQQVTLRCSSQSGHNTVSWYQQALGQGPQFIFQYYREEENGRGNFPPRFSGLQFPNYSSELNVNALELDDSALYLCASSLWGPYNEQFFGPGTRLTVL.

This clonotype was found a few times. The V gene is TRBV3-1, the J gene TRBJ2-3, with D possibly being TRBD1 (5 bases). V was shortened by 4 bases and J by 0 bases, with 11 bases between the two germline ends. The CDR3 is made up of 15 amino acids. CDR1 is LGHDT and CDR2 is YNNKEL in the germline V gene (reference sequence). The CDR3, as DNA: TGTGCCAGCAGCCGACAGCCACCGAGCACAGATACGCAGTATTTT. Its protein product is CASSRQPPSTDTQYF.

To note about this clonotype: Germline is not matched at one junction end, which may reflect a read error. This chain uses TRBV5-1 with TRBJ2-5, with 14 positions matching TRBD2. The CDR3 is 19 residues long. CDR1 is SGHRS, CDR2 YFSETQ, per germline. Here the CDR3 DNA reads TGCGCCAGCACCTTGGATATGAAACCCGGGACTAGCGGGGGAGAGACCCAGTACTTC. It translates to CASTLDMKPGTSGGETQYF.

The rearrangement joins TRBV29-1 to TRBJ2-7, with D hard to call. Trimming left V 6 bases short and J 3 bases short, with 12 bases between. This CDR3 spans 12 amino acids. Germline V CDR1 and CDR2: SQVTM, ANQGSEA. The CDR3 bases are TGCAGCGTCACAGCTAAGGGCTACGAGCAGTACTTC. Its protein product is CSVTAKGYEQYF.

This clonotype was detected only a few times. The V and J genes are TRBV6-5 and TRBJ2-3; tentative D call: TRBD2 (6 bases). Deletions cut 8 bases from V and 0 bases from J, with 9 bases between. The CDR3 runs 13 residues. Per the germline V gene, CDR1 is MNHEY and CDR2 is SVGAGI. CDR3 amino acids: CASGGMSTDTQYF. CDR3 coding DNA: TGTGCCAGCGGGGGGATGAGCACAGATACGCAGTATTTT.

This clonotype was seen more than once but under ten times. This rearrangement joins TRBV6-2 or TRBV6-3 to TRBJ2-4; TRBD2 is a possible D gene (7 bases). Trimming stripped 6 bases from V and 2 bases from J, with 17 bases between. The CDR3 is 16 amino acids. Germline values: CDR1 MNHEY, CDR2 SVGEGT. The CDR3 protein is CASSDPEGGTKNIQYF. CDR3 in DNA: TGTGCCAGCAGCGACCCTGAGGGGGGGACCAAAAACATTCAGTACTTC.

The V call is TRBV6-2 or TRBV6-3, the J call TRBJ2-1; 10 bases map to TRBD2. The CDR3 loop spans 14 amino acids. Per germline, CDR1 MNHEY and CDR2 SVGEGT. V lost 9 bases to trimming and J lost 7 bases; unmatched junction nucleotides: 9. The CDR3 bases are TGTGCCAGTGGGAATAGCGGGGGGCCGAATGAGCAGTTCTTC. Amino acids: CASGNSGGPNEQFF.

The V and J genes are TRBV7-9 and TRBJ2-1, with D unresolved. This CDR3 has 16 residues. The germline gives CDR1 SEHNR, CDR2 FQNEAQ (reference sequence). Trimming left V 2 bases short and J 0 bases short, with 11 bases between. The CDR3 DNA follows: TGTGCCAGCAGCTTACTGGGGATCAGCTCCTACAATGAGCAGTTCTTC. It encodes CASSLLGISSYNEQFF.

A few counts support this clonotype. The V call is TRBV5-1, the J call TRBJ2-5; D remains ambiguous. The CDR3 covers 14 residues. Germline CDR1 and CDR2: SGHRS and YFSETQ. The V end lost 0 bases, the J end lost 4 bases, and 10 bases lay between the germline ends. The CDR3 coding sequence is TGCGCCAGCAGCTTGGCCGACCGCACAGAGACCCAGTACTTC. This translates into CASSLADRTETQYF.

This clonotype was observed at least ten times. The V and J genes are TRBV12-3 or TRBV12-4 and TRBJ1-5; no definite D call. Trimming left V 5 bases short and J 7 bases short, with 15 bases between. The CDR3 spans 14 residues. The CDR3 here is CASSLDLTPQPQHF. Here the CDR3 DNA reads TGTGCCAGCAGTCTCGACTTGACTCCCCAGCCCCAGCATTTT.

The V gene is TRBV5-1, the J gene TRBJ1-2; D unresolved. CDR3 length: 15 amino acids. V lost 4 bases, J lost 5 bases, and 18 bases lay in between. The germline V gene has CDR1 SGHRS and CDR2 YFSETQ. The CDR3, as DNA: TGCGCCAGCAGCCTGCTAAATAGCGTGGGATATGGCTACACCTTC. Translating it yields CASSLLNSVGYGYTF.

This clonotype was detected only a few times. The chain is built from TRBV11-2 and TRBJ2-5; 9 positions agree with TRBD2. V lost 5 bases and J lost 4; bases outside the gene matches: 11. The germline V gene encodes CDR1 SGHAT and CDR2 FQNNGV. The CDR3 consists of 16 residues. The chain's CDR3 is CASSPGGSGGAETQYF. The CDR3, as DNA: TGTGCCAGCAGCCCCGGGGGTAGCGGGGGAGCAGAGACCCAGTACTTC.

This rearrangement joins TRBV27 to TRBJ2-2; 11 bases line up with TRBD1. Germline CDR1 is MNHEY and CDR2 is SMNVEV (reference sequence). This CDR3 contains 16 residues. Trimming took 5 bases from V and 4 from J; bases not matched to a gene: 6. Here the CDR3 reads CASSPVGQGVTGELFF. The DNA of the CDR3 is TGTGCCAGCAGTCCAGTGGGACAGGGGGTCACCGGGGAGCTGTTTTTT.

The table lists this clonotype with a few counts. The rearrangement joins TRBV7-3 to TRBJ2-1; either TRBD1 or TRBD2 may fit D (5 bases each). CDR1 and CDR2 from the germline V gene are SGHTA and FQGTGA. The CDR3 runs 15 residues. V gave up 2 bases and J gave up 8 bases, with 16 bases separating them. CDR3 sequence reads: CASSLSPRGLDEQFF. CDR3 DNA sequence: TGTGCCAGCAGCTTATCCCCGAGGGGCTTGGATGAGCAGTTCTTC.

A few counts support this clonotype. The rearrangement uses TRBV27 and TRBJ2-2; D remains unclear. Trimming stripped 1 base from V and 8 bases from J, with 8 bases between. The germline gives CDR1 MNHEY, CDR2 SMNVEV (reference sequence). This CDR3 spans 13 amino acids. The CDR3 sequence: CASSLYETGELFF. CDR3 nucleotides: TGTGCCAGCAGTTTATACGAGACGGGGGAGCTGTTTTTT.

This clonotype was seen more than once but under ten times. V and J are TRBV7-9 and TRBJ2-3, with TRBD2 as a possible D gene (6 bases). Germline V gene data show CDR1 as SEHNR and CDR2 as FQNEAQ (reference sequence). Trimming left V 7 bases short and J 1 base short, with 18 bases between. CDR3 length: 16 residues. CDR3 DNA sequence: TGTGCCAGCATCGCCACCCCGCGGGGAGGCACAGATACGCAGTATTTT. It specifies CASIATPRGGTDTQYF. Looking up the rest from reference TRBV7-9 and TRBJ2-3 gives the full variable domain: DTGVSQNPRHKITKRGQNVTFRCDPISEHNRLYWYRQTLGQGPEFLTYFQNEAQLEKSRLLSDRFSAERPKGSFSTLEIQRTEQGDSAMYLCASIATPRGGTDTQYFGPGTRLTVL.

This clonotype was counted at least ten times. This sequence joins TRBV27 and TRBJ1-5; D gene uncertain. CDR1 is MNHEY, CDR2 SMNVEV, per germline (reference sequence). The CDR3 has 13 amino acids. V was shortened by 3 bases and J by 0 bases, with 3 bases between the two germline ends. The CDR3 here is CASSFASNQPQHF. Written as DNA, the CDR3 is TGTGCCAGCAGTTTCGCTAGCAATCAGCCCCAGCATTTT.

V gene TRBV20-1 combines with J gene TRBJ2-2; D gene uncertain. Trimming stripped 6 bases from V and 1 base from J, with 3 bases between. Germline V gives CDR1 DFQATT, CDR2 SNEGSKA (reference sequence). The CDR3 totals 11 residues. As DNA, the CDR3 is TGCAGTGCCTGGAACACCGGGGAGCTGTTTTTT. It specifies CSAWNTGELFF.

This clonotype was counted a few times. The chain has TRBV4-2 and TRBJ2-7; no clear D gene. The germline V and J ends were trimmed by 5 bases and 4 bases, with 9 bases remaining between them. Germline CDR1 LGHNA, CDR2 YNFKEQ. CDR3 length: 12 residues. Here the CDR3 reads CASSALGYEQYF. The CDR3 DNA is TGTGCCAGCAGCGCATTAGGATACGAGCAGTACTTC.